The next 11 T cell receptor beta chains were all read from a single sample in a study of CD8 T cells in ankylosing spondylitis. TCRdb processed the 5' RACE reads anew with MiXCR; each CDR3 protein has one entry. This sample carries approximately 110,000 distinct CDR3 sequences, 24% of them seen once, and the ten largest clones take about 12%. Sequencing was performed on synovial fluid, either unsorted or a sorted T cell fraction (not recorded which). Receptor source: a male donor with ankylosing spondylitis.

Points on this clonotype: A much larger clone lies one base from this, so it may be a read error. V and J are TRBV12-3 or TRBV12-4 and TRBJ1-6; D gene unclear. The length of the CDR3 is 14 residues. The DNA of the CDR3 is TGTGCCAGCAGTTCCCAGATGTATAATTCATCCCTCCACTTT. Protein product: CASSSQMYNSSLHF.

The chain uses TRBV4-1 and TRBJ2-7, with 10 bases lining up with TRBD2. The CDR3 length is 15 residues. V shed 4 bases, J shed 2 bases, and the junction held 5 bases outside the gene matches. The germline CDR1 and CDR2 sequences are MGHRA and YSYEKL. The CDR3: CASSPGSGRAYEQYV. CDR3 nucleotide sequence: TGCGCCAGCAGCCCCGGGAGCGGGAGGGCCTACGAGCAGTACGTC.

This clonotype was seen a handful of times. The chain carries TRBV18 and TRBJ1-5; perhaps TRBD1 as D (6 bases). The V end lost 2 bases, the J end lost 0 bases, and 11 bases lay between the germline ends. This CDR3 is built from 16 residues. Germline CDR1 reads KGHSH; CDR2 reads LQKENI. The CDR3 nucleotides read TGTGCCAGCTCACCAGGGGGGGCCTATAGCAATCAGCCCCAGCATTTT. The encoded protein is CASSPGGAYSNQPQHF.

This clonotype showed up many times. The chain has TRBV20-1 and TRBJ1-4; D gene uncertain. The germline V gene encodes CDR1 DFQATT and CDR2 SNEGSKA (reference sequence). Trimming left V 0 bases short and J 2 bases short, with 13 bases between. The CDR3 length is 16 residues. The chain's CDR3 is CSARDPVGETNEKLFF. In DNA form, the CDR3 reads TGCAGTGCTAGAGATCCGGTGGGAGAGACTAATGAAAAACTGTTTTTT.

In this sample, this clonotype turned up once. The V gene is TRBV15, the J gene TRBJ2-5; TRBD2 aligns across 8 bases. Germline CDR1 LNHNV, CDR2 YYDKDF (reference sequence). The CDR3 has 17 amino acids. The trim removed 0 bases at V and 5 bases at J, leaving 11 bases unmatched. CDR3 coding DNA: TGTGCCACCAGCAGAGATTCAGCGGGAGATTTGTGGGAGACCCAGTACTTC. The encoded protein is CATSRDSAGDLWETQYF.

V and J are TRBV5-1 and TRBJ2-2; D remains unclear. Per the germline V gene, CDR1 is SGHRS and CDR2 is YFSETQ. The V and J ends lost 4 bases and 8 bases respectively, with 15 bases between them. CDR3 length: 14 amino acids. CDR3 sequence reads: CASSKTDGSGELFF. CDR3 bases: TGCGCCAGCAGCAAGACGGACGGGTCTGGGGAGCTGTTTTTT.

This clonotype has a handful of counts. The CDR3 here is CASRDRTQPQHF. Written as DNA, the CDR3 is TGTGCCAGCCGGGACAGAACTCAGCCCCAGCATTTT. V and J are TRBV19 and TRBJ1-5; TRBD1 matches at 7 bases. Germline values: CDR1 LNHDA, CDR2 SQIVND (reference sequence). This CDR3 spans 12 amino acids. The junction had 5 bases not matched to a gene; V was cut back by 9 bases and J by 6 bases.

This clonotype was detected ten times or more. The J gene is TRBJ2-1, the V gene TRBV14, with TRBD1 matching over 9 bases. The CDR3 has 19 amino acids. With V trimmed by 1 base and J by 1 base, 11 bases remained unmatched. Germline V gene lookup returns CDR1 SGHDN and CDR2 FVKESK. The CDR3 here is CASSQGISRTGVSYNEQFF. Written as DNA, the CDR3 is TGTGCCAGCAGCCAAGGAATTAGCAGGACAGGGGTTTCCTACAATGAGCAGTTCTTC.

The rearrangement uses TRBV4-2 and TRBJ2-1; no firm D call. Trimming removed 0 bases at V and 2 bases at J, with 8 bases between. From germline, CDR1 is LGHNA and CDR2 YNFKEQ. The CDR3 spans 15 residues. CDR3 protein: CASSQDRTTYNEQFF. The DNA of the CDR3 is TGTGCCAGCAGCCAAGATCGGACGACCTACAATGAGCAGTTCTTC.

J is TRBJ1-2 and V is TRBV7-9, with TRBD1 as a possible D gene (6 bases). The germline gives CDR1 SEHNR, CDR2 FQNEAQ (reference sequence). The CDR3 loop spans 15 amino acids. The germline V and J ends were trimmed by 2 bases and 4 bases, with 14 bases remaining between them. CDR3 amino acids: CASSLTDPGAYGYTF. The CDR3 DNA is TGTGCCAGCAGCTTAACGGACCCGGGGGCCTATGGCTACACCTTC.

The V gene is TRBV12-3 or TRBV12-4, the J gene TRBJ1-1; D gene ambiguous. This CDR3 is 14 amino acids long. With 4 bases removed from V and 1 base from J, the gap between germline ends came to 10 bases. This chain's CDR3 is CASSSNGPNTEAFF. CDR3 DNA: TGTGCCAGCAGTTCTAACGGCCCGAACACTGAAGCTTTCTTT.